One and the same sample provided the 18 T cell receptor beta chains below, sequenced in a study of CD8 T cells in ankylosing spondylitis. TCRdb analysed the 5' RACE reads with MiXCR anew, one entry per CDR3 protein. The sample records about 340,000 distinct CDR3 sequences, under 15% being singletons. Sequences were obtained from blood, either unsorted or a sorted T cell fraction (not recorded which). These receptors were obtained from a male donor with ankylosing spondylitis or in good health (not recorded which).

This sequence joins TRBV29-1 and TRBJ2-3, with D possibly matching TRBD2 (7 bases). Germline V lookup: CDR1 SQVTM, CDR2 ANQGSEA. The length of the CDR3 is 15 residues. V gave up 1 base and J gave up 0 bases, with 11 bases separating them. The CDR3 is CSVEGGGFSTDTQYF. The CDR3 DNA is TGCAGCGTTGAAGGGGGGGGCTTTAGCACAGATACGCAGTATTTT.

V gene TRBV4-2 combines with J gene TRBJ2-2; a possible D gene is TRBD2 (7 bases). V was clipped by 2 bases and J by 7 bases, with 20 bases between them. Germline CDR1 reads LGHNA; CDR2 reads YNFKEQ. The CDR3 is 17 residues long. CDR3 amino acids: CASSQKGGGRGDGELFF. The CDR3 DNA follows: TGTGCCAGCAGCCAAAAGGGGGGCGGGAGAGGTGACGGGGAGCTGTTTTTT.

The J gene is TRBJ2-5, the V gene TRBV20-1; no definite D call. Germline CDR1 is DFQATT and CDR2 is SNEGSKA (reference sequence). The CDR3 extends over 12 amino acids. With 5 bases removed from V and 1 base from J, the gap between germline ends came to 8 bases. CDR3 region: CSAAGSQETQYF. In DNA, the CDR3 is TGCAGTGCTGCCGGGTCCCAAGAGACCCAGTACTTC.

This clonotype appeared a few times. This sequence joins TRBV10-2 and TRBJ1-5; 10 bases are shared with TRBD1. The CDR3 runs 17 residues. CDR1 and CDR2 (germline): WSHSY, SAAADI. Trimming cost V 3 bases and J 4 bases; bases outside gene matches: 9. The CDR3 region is CASSELSGTGVNQPQHF. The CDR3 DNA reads TGCGCCAGCAGTGAATTAAGCGGGACAGGGGTTAATCAGCCCCAGCATTTT.

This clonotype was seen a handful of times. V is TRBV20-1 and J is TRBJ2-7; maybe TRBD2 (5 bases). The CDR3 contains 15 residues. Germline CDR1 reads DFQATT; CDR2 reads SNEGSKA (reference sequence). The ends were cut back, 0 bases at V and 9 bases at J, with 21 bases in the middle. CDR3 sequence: CSARDKGGPSTRQYF. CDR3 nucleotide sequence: TGCAGTGCTAGAGATAAAGGCGGGCCCTCTACGAGGCAGTACTTC.

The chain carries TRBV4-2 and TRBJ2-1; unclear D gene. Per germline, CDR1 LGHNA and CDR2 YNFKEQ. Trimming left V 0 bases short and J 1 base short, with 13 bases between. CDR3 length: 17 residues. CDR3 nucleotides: TGTGCCAGCAGCCAAGAAACAGCTACTCTATCCTACAATGAGCAGTTCTTC. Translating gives CASSQETATLSYNEQFF.

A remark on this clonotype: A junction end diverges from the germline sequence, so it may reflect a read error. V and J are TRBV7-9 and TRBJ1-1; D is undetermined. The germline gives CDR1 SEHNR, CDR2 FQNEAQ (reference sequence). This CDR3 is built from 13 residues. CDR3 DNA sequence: TGTGACAGCAGCTTAGCTGGTGGGGCTGAAGCTTTCTTT. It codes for CDSSLAGGAEAFF.

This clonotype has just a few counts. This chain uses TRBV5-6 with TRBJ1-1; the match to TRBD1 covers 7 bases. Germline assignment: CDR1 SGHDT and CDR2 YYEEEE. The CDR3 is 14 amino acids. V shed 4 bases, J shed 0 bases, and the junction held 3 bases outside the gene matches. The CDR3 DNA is TGTGCCAGCAGCAGGGGGACAGTGAACACTGAAGCTTTCTTT. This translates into CASSRGTVNTEAFF. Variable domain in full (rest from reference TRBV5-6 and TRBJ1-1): DAGVTQSPTHLIKTRGQQVTLRCSPKSGHDTVSWYQQALGQGPQFIFQYYEEEERQRGNFPDRFSGHQFPNYSSELNVNALLLGDSALYLCASSRGTVNTEAFFGQGTRLTVV.

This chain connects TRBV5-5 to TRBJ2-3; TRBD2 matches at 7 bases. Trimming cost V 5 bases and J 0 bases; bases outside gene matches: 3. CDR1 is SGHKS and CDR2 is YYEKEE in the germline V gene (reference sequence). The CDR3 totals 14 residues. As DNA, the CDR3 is TGTGCCAGCAGAGAGCGGGGTAGCACAGATACGCAGTATTTT. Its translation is CASRERGSTDTQYF.

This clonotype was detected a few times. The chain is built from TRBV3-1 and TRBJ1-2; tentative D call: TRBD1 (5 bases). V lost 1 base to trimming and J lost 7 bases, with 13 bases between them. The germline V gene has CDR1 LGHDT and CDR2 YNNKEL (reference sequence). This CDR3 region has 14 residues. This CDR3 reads CASSQGWQGSGYTF. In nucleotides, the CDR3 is TGTGCCAGCAGCCAAGGGTGGCAGGGTAGTGGCTACACCTTC.

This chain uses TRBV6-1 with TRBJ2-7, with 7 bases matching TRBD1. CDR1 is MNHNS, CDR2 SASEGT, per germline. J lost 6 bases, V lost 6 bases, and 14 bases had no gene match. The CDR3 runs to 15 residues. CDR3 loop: CASRAGRGTSGEQYF. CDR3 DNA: TGTGCCAGCAGAGCTGGCAGGGGGACAAGCGGCGAGCAGTACTTC.

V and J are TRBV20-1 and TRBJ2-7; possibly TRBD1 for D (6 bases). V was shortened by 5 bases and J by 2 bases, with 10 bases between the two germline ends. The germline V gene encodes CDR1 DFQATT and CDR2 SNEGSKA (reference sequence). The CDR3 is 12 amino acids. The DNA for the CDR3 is TGCAGTGCTTCTAGGGGGACCTACGAGCAGTACTTC. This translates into CSASRGTYEQYF.

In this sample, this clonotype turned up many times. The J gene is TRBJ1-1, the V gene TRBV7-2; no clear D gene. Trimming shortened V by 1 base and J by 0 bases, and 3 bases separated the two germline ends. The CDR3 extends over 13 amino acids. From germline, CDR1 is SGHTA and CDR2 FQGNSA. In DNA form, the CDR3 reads TGTGCCAGCAGCTTAGAACTGAACACTGAAGCTTTCTTT. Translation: CASSLELNTEAFF.

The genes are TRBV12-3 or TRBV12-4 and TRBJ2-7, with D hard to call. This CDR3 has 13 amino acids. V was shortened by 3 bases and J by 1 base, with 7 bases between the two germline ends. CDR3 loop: CASSFAGSYEQYF. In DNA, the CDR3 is TGTGCCAGCAGTTTCGCAGGATCCTACGAGCAGTACTTC.

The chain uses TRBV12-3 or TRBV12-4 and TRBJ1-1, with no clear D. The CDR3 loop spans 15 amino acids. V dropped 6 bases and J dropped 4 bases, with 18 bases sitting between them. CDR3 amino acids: CASRSPGVRTTEAFF. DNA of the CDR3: TGTGCCAGCAGGTCCCCTGGGGTTCGGACCACTGAAGCTTTCTTT.

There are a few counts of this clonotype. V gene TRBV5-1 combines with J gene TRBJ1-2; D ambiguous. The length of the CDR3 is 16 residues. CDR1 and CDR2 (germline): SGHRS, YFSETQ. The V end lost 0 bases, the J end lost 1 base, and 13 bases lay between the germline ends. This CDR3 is CASSLEASHINYGYTF. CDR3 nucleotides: TGCGCCAGCAGCTTGGAAGCCAGCCACATTAACTATGGCTACACCTTC.

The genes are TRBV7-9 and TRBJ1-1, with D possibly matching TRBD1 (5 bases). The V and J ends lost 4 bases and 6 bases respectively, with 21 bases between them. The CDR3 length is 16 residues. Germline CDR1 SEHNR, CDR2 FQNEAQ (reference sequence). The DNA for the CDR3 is TGTGCCAGCAGCTCTTCCGGGACCACCTCCTGGGCTGAAGCTTTCTTT. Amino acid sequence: CASSSSGTTSWAEAFF.

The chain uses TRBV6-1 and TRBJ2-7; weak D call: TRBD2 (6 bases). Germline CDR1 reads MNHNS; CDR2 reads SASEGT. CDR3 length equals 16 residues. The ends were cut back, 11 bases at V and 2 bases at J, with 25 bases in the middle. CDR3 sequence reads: CAVRSGWQEDPYEQYF. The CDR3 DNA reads TGTGCCGTAAGGAGCGGGTGGCAGGAAGACCCCTACGAGCAGTACTTC.